This T cell receptor (beta chain) was profiled in a study of Graves' ophthalmopathy and Graves' hyperthyroidism. In the study overall: Peripheral blood was obtained at first diagnosis, ahead of any treatment. Study-wide results and limits: The model predicted progression of ophthalmopathy with a sensitivity of around 70%, and its specificity was around 72%.

As for this clonotype: Its matching antigen is unknown.

The CDR3 is made up of 15 amino acids. Germline loops: CDR1 KGHDR, CDR2 SFDVKD. Amplification from RNA transcripts yielded the TCR beta CDR3 regions. RT-PCR in the first round used HTBI primers; a second-round multiplex PCR followed. TCRdb recomputed calls from the multiplex PCR reads with MiXCR, one row per CDR3 protein. This table has approximately 700,000 distinct CDR3 sequences, over 40% appearing once. No donor had other autoimmune disease, uncontrolled infection, pregnancy or lactation. The PBMCs had their origin in roughly 9.8 ml of fresh peripheral blood. The sample taken for sequencing was peripheral blood. J is TRBJ2-5 and V is TRBV24-1; the D call may be TRBD1 or TRBD2 (5 bases each). The closer fit of TRBJ2-7 to the DNA end suggests the J call may be wrong. The TCR originated in an adult man with Graves' ophthalmopathy. Here the CDR3 reads CATSGWGNYGYEQYF. The CDR3 region has the DNA TGTGCCACCAGTGGTTGGGGGAACTATGGCTACGAGCAGTACTTC.